This T cell receptor beta chain was retrieved from a study of shared clonotypes between healthy human individuals. Findings and caveats of the study: Among non-shared clonotypes, generation probabilities were lower than among those shared by all four donors.

Each sorted subset replicate got 200 ng genomic DNA, tens of thousands of genomes. Sequencing used immunoSEQ multiplex PCR; TCRdb keeps in-frame clones, though not all of them. The table shows about 1 million clones, with approximately 68% occurring only once. Remarks on this clone: Antigen specificity is unknown.

The CDR3 runs 16 residues. Trimming removed 6 bases from V and 2 bases from J; junction bases left unmatched: 9. Germline CDR1 MNHEY, CDR2 SMNVEV (reference sequence). The receptor's source is a man between 18 and 29 years old in good health. The chain employs TRBV27 and TRBJ2-3; 9 nucleotides align to TRBD2. Sequenced input: memory CD4+ T cells sorted from blood. The subset was: CD45RA-negative fraction. CDR3 loop: CASRSLAGQYTDTQYF. The CDR3 nucleotides read TGTGCCAGCAGATCCCTAGCGGGACAATACACAGATACGCAGTATTTT.